The source of this T cell receptor beta chain is a study of OX40 agonist ivuxolimab in advanced cancers. This clone was recorded only once. V lost 7 bases, J lost 0 bases, and 10 bases lay in between. The CDR3 length is 14 residues. In germline, CDR1 is SGHRS, CDR2 YFSETQ. Only in-frame clones appear in the TCRdb table, and some are missing; sequencing was by immunoSEQ multiplex PCR. This sample has about 98,000 clones; 88% occur once, and the top ten carry 0.8% to 0.9%. The input for sequencing was CD4+ or CD8+ T cells sorted from blood, taken in a trial of the OX40 agonist ivuxolimab. This chain connects TRBV5-1 to TRBJ1-4; possible D gene TRBD1, 5 bases. The clonotype originates from an adult with an advanced solid tumor such as melanoma, head and neck, liver or kidney cancer. The CDR3 here is CASADTTTNEKLFF. Here the CDR3 DNA reads TGCGCCAGCGCGGACACCACAACTAATGAAAAACTGTTTTTT.